These T cell receptor beta chains were read from a single sample in a study of blood T cell repertoires in COVID-19. TCRdb's table, derived via immunoSEQ multiplex PCR, lists solely in-frame clones and lacks some. The table shows 250,000 to 300,000 clones, with over 80% occurring only once. The sequenced material came from peripheral blood. The receptors were gathered from a woman between 50 and 59 years old with COVID-19, enrolled during active disease. Both conserved end residues are part of each CDR3. D genes are given only for firm matches. Size values are once, few and many counts, or a class for expanded clones, and some rows have none.

cdr3_aa	cdr3_nt	d_call	clone_size	v_call	j_call
CSAPLNSEAFF	TGCAGTGCTCCGCTTAACAGTGAAGCTTTCTTT	.	.	TRBV20-1	TRBJ1-1
CASSLEARPYNEQFF	TGCGCCAGCAGCTTGGAGGCTAGACCCTACAATGAGCAGTTCTTC	.	.	TRBV5-1	TRBJ2-1
CASKDSLLRYEQYF	TGCGCCAGCAAAGACTCTCTTCTGAGGTACGAGCAGTACTTC	.	once	TRBV10-2	TRBJ2-7
CASSVLAGLNTGELFF	TGTGCCAGCAGTGTACTAGCGGGGCTAAACACCGGGGAGCTGTTTTTT	TRBD2	.	TRBV6-1	TRBJ2-2
CATSRGLGLAEETQYF	TGTGCCACCAGCAGAGGCCTGGGACTAGCGGAAGAGACCCAGTACTTC	TRBD2	.	TRBV15	TRBJ2-5
CASSSSGTGGRGEQFF	TGTGCCAGCAGTTCATCCGGGACAGGGGGGCGCGGTGAGCAGTTCTTC	TRBD1	.	TRBV6-5	TRBJ2-1
CASSFSRGPQGGTGELFF	TGTGCCAGCAGTTTCTCACGAGGCCCCCAGGGCGGCACCGGGGAGCTGTTTTTT	.	.	TRBV27	TRBJ2-2
CSAYQPGQGAPNEQFF	TGCAGCGCTTACCAACCGGGACAGGGGGCTCCCAATGAGCAGTTCTTC	TRBD1	.	TRBV29-1	TRBJ2-1
CASKGGTQSNQPQHF	TGTGCCAGCAAAGGAGGGACCCAAAGCAATCAGCCCCAGCATTTT	.	.	TRBV2	TRBJ1-5
CASGLRYSEQYF	TGTGCCAGCGGACTACGGTACTCCGAGCAGTACTTC	.	many	TRBV7-2	TRBJ2-7
CASSFSRQGHLTDTQYF	TGTGCCAGCAGCTTCTCTCGACAGGGCCACCTCACAGATACGCAGTATTTT	TRBD1	.	TRBV11-2	TRBJ2-3
CASSESPDKSYEQYF	TGCGCCAGCAGTGAGTCGCCGGACAAGTCCTACGAGCAGTACTTC	.	.	TRBV10-1	TRBJ2-7
CASSPTSPANTGELFF	TGTGCCAGCAGCCCGACTAGCCCCGCGAACACCGGGGAGCTGTTTTTT	TRBD2	.	TRBV7-8	TRBJ2-2
CRGLGSNEQFF	TGCAGGGGACTAGGGAGTAATGAGCAGTTCTTC	TRBD2	.	TRBV20-1	TRBJ2-1
CASSQDQGLAVYEQYF	TGTGCCAGCAGCCAAGATCAAGGACTAGCGGTCTACGAGCAGTACTTC	TRBD2	.	TRBV3-1/TRBV3-2	TRBJ2-7
CASSPAQHYGYTF	TGTGCCAGCAGCCCGGCACAGCACTATGGCTACACCTTC	.	.	TRBV3-1/TRBV3-2	TRBJ1-2
CAWSRQGRETQYF	TGTGCCTGGAGTAGACAGGGTCGAGAGACCCAGTACTTC	TRBD1	.	TRBV30	TRBJ2-5
CASGPGRRAEAFF	TGTGCCAGCGGCCCGGGTCGGCGCGCTGAAGCTTTCTTT	.	.	TRBV12-3/TRBV12-4	TRBJ1-1
CASRLNPSGDYEQYF	TGTGCCAGCAGATTAAATCCTAGCGGGGACTACGAGCAGTACTTC	TRBD2	.	TRBV7-3	TRBJ2-7
CASSIRVRKGAEAFF	TGTGCCAGTAGTATCAGGGTGCGGAAAGGCGCTGAAGCTTTCTTT	.	.	TRBV19	TRBJ1-1
CSVDGQGVRETQYF	TGCAGCGTTGACGGACAGGGGGTTAGGGAGACCCAGTACTTC	TRBD1	.	TRBV29-1	TRBJ2-5
CASSVGTGTEAFF	TGTGCCAGCAGCGTCGGGACAGGCACTGAAGCTTTCTTT	TRBD1	.	TRBV11-3	TRBJ1-1
CASSPKRDEQFF	TGTGCCAGCAGCCCCAAGCGCGATGAGCAGTTCTTC	.	.	TRBV3-1/TRBV3-2	TRBJ2-1
CASQFGGWMNTEAFF	TGCGCCAGCCAATTTGGGGGGTGGATGAACACTGAAGCTTTCTTT	.	.	TRBV5-1	TRBJ1-1
CASSQDRRDSLREQYF	TGCGCCAGCAGCCAAGATCGGAGGGACTCCTTACGCGAGCAGTACTTC	.	.	TRBV4-1	TRBJ2-7
CASSSAPGPYNEQFF	TGTGCCAGCAGCTCGGCGCCAGGGCCCTACAATGAGCAGTTCTTC	.	once	TRBV11-2	TRBJ2-1
CASSQDYTGGWYGYTF	TGCGCCAGCAGCCAAGATTATACCGGGGGGTGGTATGGCTACACCTTC	.	.	TRBV4-3	TRBJ1-2
CASSQIRSGGSPRTQYF	TGTGCCAGCAGCCAAATAAGAAGTGGCGGGAGCCCAAGGACCCAGTACTTC	TRBD2	.	TRBV4-2	TRBJ2-5
CTLGLAENNEQFF	TGTACCTTAGGACTAGCCGAAAACAATGAGCAGTTCTTC	TRBD2	once	TRBV6-5	TRBJ2-1
CASRRQGVQPQHF	TGTGCCAGCAGGAGACAGGGAGTTCAGCCCCAGCATTTT	TRBD1	.	TRBV12-3/TRBV12-4	TRBJ1-5
CAWSDGQVDQPQHF	TGTGCCTGGAGCGACGGACAGGTAGATCAGCCCCAGCATTTT	TRBD1	.	TRBV30	TRBJ1-5
CASSFSGGYEQYF	TGCGCCAGCAGCTTCTCGGGTGGCTACGAGCAGTACTTC	.	.	TRBV4-1	TRBJ2-7
CASSLWDKNTEAFF	TGCGCCAGCAGCCTGTGGGACAAGAACACTGAAGCTTTCTTT	.	.	TRBV5-1	TRBJ1-1
CASNPSGVGTEAFF	TGTGCCAGTAACCCCTCGGGAGTTGGCACTGAAGCTTTCTTT	.	.	TRBV19	TRBJ1-1
CASSSPNLAGGLDEQFF	TGTGCCAGCAGCTCCCCGAACTTAGCGGGAGGGTTGGATGAGCAGTTCTTC	TRBD2	.	TRBV11-3	TRBJ2-1
CASSSPTSGSYEQYF	TGTGCCAGCAGCTCCCCGACTAGCGGCTCCTACGAGCAGTACTTC	TRBD2	.	TRBV11-3	TRBJ2-7
CASSLDSGLAKNIQYF	TGTGCCAGCAGCTTAGATTCAGGTTTAGCCAAAAACATTCAGTACTTC	.	.	TRBV11-3	TRBJ2-4
CASSLDSFQPQHF	TGTGCCAGCAGCCTCGACAGTTTTCAGCCCCAGCATTTT	.	.	TRBV6-5	TRBJ1-5
CASTLAGGNTGELFF	TGTGCCAGCACCCTAGCGGGAGGGAACACCGGGGAGCTGTTTTTT	TRBD2	few	TRBV6-5	TRBJ2-2
CASSPSDSVNTEAFF	TGTGCCAGCTCACCCTCGGACAGCGTGAACACTGAAGCTTTCTTT	.	once	TRBV18	TRBJ1-1
CASSYEGRYSPYEQYF	TGTGCCAGCAGTTACGAGGGCAGATATTCTCCCTACGAGCAGTACTTC	.	.	TRBV6-2/TRBV6-3	TRBJ2-7
CASSRPGQLNTEAFF	TGTGCCAGCAGCAGACCGGGACAGCTGAACACTGAAGCTTTCTTT	TRBD1	.	TRBV7-3	TRBJ1-1
CASSYRLAGDGELFF	TGTGCCAGCAGTTACAGACTAGCGGGAGACGGGGAGCTGTTTTTT	TRBD2	.	TRBV6-6	TRBJ2-2
CAWTPSLNGKNTGELFF	TGTGCCTGGACCCCATCGTTAAACGGTAAGAACACCGGGGAGCTGTTTTTT	.	.	TRBV30	TRBJ2-2
CASSLTGPRADTQYF	TGTGCCAGCAGTTTAACGGGTCCTCGAGCAGATACGCAGTATTTT	.	once	TRBV28	TRBJ2-3
CASKMTGNTEAFF	TGTGCCAGTAAAATGACAGGGAACACTGAAGCTTTCTTT	.	.	TRBV19	TRBJ1-1
CASSIGGGQGYNEQFF	TGTGCCAGTAGTATAGGGGGGGGACAGGGGTACAATGAGCAGTTCTTC	TRBD1	.	TRBV19	TRBJ2-1